Presented here are 13 T cell receptor beta chains from one specimen sequenced in a study of blood T cell repertoires in COVID-19. The repertoire was sequenced with immunoSEQ multiplex PCR; TCRdb's copy has only in-frame clones and lacks some. The data show roughly 200,000 clones, about 81% seen once. The sample comprised peripheral blood. The receptor source for this set is a woman in her fifties or sixties with COVID-19, enrolled during active disease.

The CDR3 is CASSARPYGGEKLFF. Written as DNA, the CDR3 is TGTGCCAGCAGCGCAAGACCTTACGGGGGTGAAAAACTGTTTTTT. The V gene is TRBV5-4, the J gene TRBJ1-4; D is possibly TRBD1 (5 bases). CDR3 size: 15 residues. Trimming shortened V by 4 bases and J by 7 bases, and 17 bases separated the two germline ends. Germline V gene sequence: CDR1 SGHNT, CDR2 YYREEE (reference sequence).

This sequence joins TRBV5-6 and TRBJ1-1; D is ambiguous. The CDR3 loop spans 16 amino acids. Between the trimmed V and J ends, which lost 5 bases and 3 bases, there was a span of 20 bases. Germline CDR1 reads SGHDT; CDR2 reads YYEEEE. The DNA for the CDR3 is TGTGCCAGCAGTTCCTTCTCCTGGGCAGCAGACACTGAAGCTTTCTTT. This encodes CASSSFSWAADTEAFF.

The chain couples TRBV6-2 or TRBV6-3 to TRBJ1-5, with D perhaps TRBD1 (5 bases). V was trimmed by 7 bases and J by 6 bases, leaving 25 bases between them. The CDR3 length is 17 residues. CDR1 and CDR2 (germline): MNHEY, SVGEGT. The CDR3 nucleotides are TGTGCCAGCACCCCACCGGGCGGGGCTTTCGTAGGTCAGCCCCAGCATTTT. Translated: CASTPPGGAFVGQPQHF.

The chain uses TRBV11-2 and TRBJ1-1; the D gene is possibly TRBD1 (6 bases). The V and J ends lost 7 bases and 3 bases respectively, with 30 bases between them. This CDR3 is built from 19 residues. Germline CDR1 SGHAT, CDR2 FQNNGV. CDR3 region: CASNLDRYRSPNSDTEAFF. For the CDR3, the DNA is TGTGCCAGCAACTTGGACAGATATCGGAGCCCAAACTCTGACACTGAAGCTTTCTTT.

The gene calls are TRBV6-6 and TRBJ2-1, with D possibly TRBD2 on 6 matching bases. Trimming cost V 7 bases and J 5 bases, with 12 bases left between them. The CDR3 covers 13 residues. The V gene's germline CDR1 is MNHNY and CDR2 SVGAGI (reference sequence). CDR3 DNA sequence: TGTGCCAGCACCCGGACGGGAGACAATGAGCAGTTCTTC. Amino acids: CASTRTGDNEQFF.

This chain connects TRBV6-2 or TRBV6-3 to TRBJ1-4; D is uncertain. From germline, CDR1 is MNHEY and CDR2 SVGEGT. This CDR3 has 12 residues. The V end lost 0 bases, the J end lost 10 bases, and 6 bases lay between the germline ends. CDR3 sequence: CASSYSTGKLFF. The CDR3 DNA is TGTGCCAGCAGTTACTCAACTGGAAAACTGTTTTTT.

The chain employs TRBV7-3 and TRBJ2-1, with 9 bases lining up with TRBD2. After removal of 5 bases from V and 2 bases from J, the junction contained 7 bases not matched to a gene. This CDR3 has 16 residues. Germline V gene lookup returns CDR1 SGHTA and CDR2 FQGTGA. In DNA, the CDR3 is TGTGCCAGCAGCGCGACTAGCGGAGGGGCCTACAATGAGCAGTTCTTC. Its protein is CASSATSGGAYNEQFF.

The V and J genes are TRBV29-1 and TRBJ2-3; 7 bases fit TRBD2. The CDR3 is 15 residues long. The germline gives CDR1 SQVTM, CDR2 ANQGSEA. J lost 3 bases, V lost 4 bases, and 10 bases had no gene match. The CDR3 sequence is CSVGGMGGRTDTQYF. The CDR3 nucleotides read TGCAGCGTTGGTGGGATGGGAGGGAGAACAGATACGCAGTATTTT.

V gene TRBV11-1 combines with J gene TRBJ2-3, with TRBD2 matching 10 bases. CDR1 SGHAT and CDR2 FQDESV come from the germline V gene (reference sequence). The CDR3 consists of 15 residues. Trimming took 5 bases from V and 4 from J; bases not matched to a gene: 6. The DNA of the CDR3 is TGTGCCAGCAGCGATTTAGCGGGAGGACCAGATACGCAGTATTTT. It encodes CASSDLAGGPDTQYF.

CDR3 coding DNA: TGTGCCAGCAGCCAAGATCGAGTTATAAACAGCCCGGTTTCGAACACTGAAGCTTTCTTT. Protein sequence: CASSQDRVINSPVSNTEAFF. This rearrangement joins TRBV4-2 to TRBJ1-1; D remains ambiguous. Per germline, CDR1 LGHNA and CDR2 YNFKEQ. Trimming cost V 0 bases and J 1 base, with 24 bases left between them. This CDR3 has 20 residues.

The chain couples TRBV19 to TRBJ2-5, with 7 bases fitting TRBD1. The germline gives CDR1 LNHDA, CDR2 SQIVND (reference sequence). V shed 5 bases, J shed 5 bases, and the junction held 11 bases outside the gene matches. The CDR3 totals 15 residues. The CDR3 sequence is CASSSREGATETQYF. CDR3 DNA: TGTGCCAGTAGTTCGCGAGAGGGGGCGACGGAGACCCAGTACTTC.

The chain employs TRBV14 and TRBJ2-7; possible D gene TRBD2, 6 bases. The germline V and J ends were trimmed by 4 bases and 5 bases, with 24 bases remaining between them. The CDR3 contains 17 residues. Per germline, CDR1 SGHDN and CDR2 FVKESK. DNA for the CDR3: TGTGCCAGCAGCCGGGGAGGTTTCTCAATGTGGACCGACGAGCAGTACTTC. It encodes CASSRGGFSMWTDEQYF.

This chain uses TRBV19 with TRBJ2-3; D is uncertain. The CDR3 has 14 amino acids. Germline assignment: CDR1 LNHDA and CDR2 SQIVND (reference sequence). The V gene lost 1 base and the J gene lost 4 bases, with 9 bases spanning the gap. CDR3 loop: CASSIGPAPDTQYF. CDR3 bases: TGTGCCAGTAGTATAGGGCCTGCACCAGATACGCAGTATTTT.